Below are 11 T cell receptor beta chains sequenced from a single sample in a study of blood T cell repertoires in COVID-19. The protocol was immunoSEQ multiplex PCR, while the TCRdb copy is restricted to in-frame clones and leaves out a portion. This sample carries roughly 60,000 clones, 75% to 90% of them seen once, and the ten largest clones take 15%. The sequenced sample was peripheral blood. These receptor sequences come from an older man with acute or convalescent COVID-19.

This clone occurred a few times. The rearrangement joins TRBV11-2 to TRBJ1-4; unclear D gene. There are 13 residues in the CDR3. Looked up from germline, CDR1 is SGHAT and CDR2 is FQNNGV. V was pared by 4 bases and J by 5 bases, with 8 bases between. The CDR3 region is CASSSRPNEKLFF. The CDR3 DNA sequence: TGTGCCAGCAGCTCCAGGCCGAATGAAAAACTGTTTTTT.

This rearrangement joins TRBV9 to TRBJ2-3; 7 bases fit TRBD1. The CDR3 extends over 14 amino acids. The trim removed 2 bases at V and 2 bases at J, leaving 2 bases unmatched. Germline V gene lookup returns CDR1 SGDLS and CDR2 YYNGEE. This chain's CDR3 is CASSVDRDTDTQYF. The CDR3 DNA is TGTGCCAGCAGCGTCGACAGGGACACAGATACGCAGTATTTT. The complete variable domain, with remaining parts taken from reference TRBV9 and TRBJ2-3, reads DSGVTQTPKHLITATGQRVTLRCSPRSGDLSVYWYQQSLDQGLQFLIQYYNGEERAKGNILERFSAQQFPDLHSELNLSSLELGDSALYFCASSVDRDTDTQYFGPGTRLTVL.

V usage is TRBV9 and J usage is TRBJ1-1; 7 bases line up with TRBD1. V shed 4 bases and J 1 base; nucleotides not matched to a gene: 7. The CDR3 runs 15 residues. Germline CDR1 SGDLS, CDR2 YYNGEE. CDR3: CASSSQGEANTEAFF. CDR3 coding DNA: TGTGCCAGCAGCTCCCAGGGGGAGGCGAACACTGAAGCTTTCTTT.

CDR3 region: CASSFGGSPLHF. The CDR3 DNA follows: TGTGCCAGCAGTTTTGGCGGTTCACCCCTCCACTTT. The genes are TRBV28 and TRBJ1-6, with no clear D. The CDR3 consists of 12 residues. Trimming pared 3 bases from V and 9 bases from J, leaving 6 bases between. CDR1 is MDHEN and CDR2 is SYDVKM in the germline V gene.

V gene TRBV29-1 combines with J gene TRBJ1-1; 9 bases agree with TRBD1. This CDR3 has 13 amino acids. Germline values: CDR1 SQVTM, CDR2 ANQGSEA. Germline trimming cut 5 bases from V and 4 bases from J; bases unmatched to any gene: 5. The CDR3 here is CSVYRGRGTEAFF. CDR3 DNA: TGCAGCGTTTACAGGGGGCGGGGCACTGAAGCTTTCTTT.

The rearrangement uses TRBV2 and TRBJ2-5; 12 positions match TRBD2. The CDR3 spans 16 residues. The V gene end was trimmed by 5 bases and the J gene end by 4 bases; junction bases not matched to a gene: 8. The germline CDR1 and CDR2 sequences are SNHLY and FYNNEI. CDR3 DNA: TGTGCCAGCAGTCGGACTAGCGGGGCGGCCCGAGAGACCCAGTACTTC. Its translation is CASSRTSGAARETQYF.

J is TRBJ1-4 and V is TRBV11-2; D is undetermined. Germline-derived CDR1 and CDR2 are SGHAT and FQNNGV. Trimming shortened V by 5 bases and J by 3 bases, and 13 bases separated the two germline ends. The CDR3 covers 15 residues. The CDR3 bases are TGTGCCAGCAGCCCCCCGGGATTTCCTAATGAAAAACTGTTTTTT. It translates to CASSPPGFPNEKLFF. The whole variable domain, filled in from reference TRBV11-2 and TRBJ1-4, reads EAGVAQSPRYKIIEKRQSVAFWCNPISGHATLYWYQQILGQGPKLLIQFQNNGVVDDSQLPKDRFSAERLKGVDSTLKIQPAKLEDSAVYLCASSPPGFPNEKLFFGSGTQLSVL.

This clone has only a few counts. The V and J genes are TRBV4-1 and TRBJ1-1; D not certain. This CDR3 has 15 amino acids. V lost 1 base and J 1 base, leaving 10 bases between the germline ends. Germline loops: CDR1 MGHRA, CDR2 YSYEKL. CDR3 protein: CASSQGWGANTEAFF. In nucleotides, the CDR3 is TGCGCCAGCAGCCAAGGGTGGGGAGCGAACACTGAAGCTTTCTTT.

The chain is built from TRBV5-1 and TRBJ1-1; 9 nucleotides line up with TRBD1. The CDR3 has 14 amino acids. With V trimmed by 4 bases and J by 0 bases, 1 base remained unmatched. Germline CDR1 SGHRS, CDR2 YFSETQ. CDR3 nucleotide sequence: TGCGCCAGCAGCCGGACAGGGGTGAACACTGAAGCTTTCTTT. Encoded protein: CASSRTGVNTEAFF.

This rearrangement joins TRBV19 to TRBJ1-5; no firm D call. CDR3 size: 14 residues. Germline V gene data show CDR1 as LNHDA and CDR2 as SQIVND (reference sequence). V lost 5 bases and J lost 0, with 8 bases in between. CDR3 region: CASSLLNSNQPQHF. The CDR3, as DNA: TGTGCCAGTAGTTTACTGAATAGCAATCAGCCCCAGCATTTT.

The J gene is TRBJ1-5, the V gene TRBV23-1; TRBD1 matches 7 bases. TRBV23-1 is an ORF for which the function is uncertain. The V segment lost 3 bases and the J segment 4 bases; nucleotides outside the gene matches: 12. The CDR3 loop spans 17 amino acids. The CDR3 DNA reads TGCGCCAGCAGTCAGCTTCCCCAGGGGGAGACTAATCAGCCCCAGCATTTT. Its translation is CASSQLPQGETNQPQHF.